Following are 9 T cell receptor beta chains from one sample sequenced in a study of tumor-infiltrating lymphocytes in glioblastoma multiforme. Multiple V-beta primers and a C-beta primer amplified TCRB from RNA. One entry per CDR3 protein, called by TCRdb with MiXCR from the multiplex PCR reads. The repertoire has roughly 15,000 distinct CDR3 sequences, around 72% of them found once; the top ten carry roughly 37%. Input material: brain tumor tissue. These receptors originate from a male donor with glioblastoma.

Comment on this clonotype: The DNA is omitted, as the CDR3 cannot be located on it reliably, and the CDR3 follows TCRdb's listing. The chain recombines TRBV11-2 with TRBJ2-2; TRBD1 is taken as the D call from the table, unchecked against the DNA. Inclusive of both ends, the CDR3 amounts to 16 amino acids. Per germline, CDR1 SGHAT and CDR2 FQNNGV. CDR3 sequence reads: CASTPRHGDGTGSCFF.

Details on this clonotype: The CDR3 does not end in the conserved phenylalanine or tryptophan, so this is likely a read error. The limits of the CDR3 on the DNA are not certain, so only TCRdb's listed CDR3 is given. V usage is TRBV21-1 and J usage is TRBJ2-4; whether TRBD1, the table's D call, matches the DNA was not checked. TRBV21-1 is a listed pseudogene. Both ends counted, the CDR3 spans 16 residues. The CDR3 spells CASSKGDTGLKNIQYS.

J is TRBJ2-7 and V is TRBV5-1; the match to TRBD1 covers 11 bases. CDR1 is SGHRS, CDR2 YFSETQ, per germline. The CDR3 totals 16 residues. V dropped 2 bases and J dropped 2; count of bases not matched to a gene: 6. The CDR3 region is CASSLSPGQGAYEQYF. The CDR3 DNA sequence: TGCGCCAGCAGCTTAAGTCCGGGACAGGGGGCCTACGAGCAGTACTTC.

Comment on this clonotype: No conserved phenylalanine or tryptophan ends this CDR3, so it is likely a read error. The chain uses TRBV5-4 and TRBJ2-3; D gene uncertain. The CDR3 is 15 residues long. Germline values: CDR1 SGHNT, CDR2 YYREEE (reference sequence). The CDR3 sequence is CASSLGSRTTDRQYL. CDR3 bases: TGTGCCAGCAGCTTGGGGAGTAGAACCACAGATAGGCAGTATTTG.

This chain uses TRBV6-5 with TRBJ2-1, with D perhaps assigned TRBD1 or TRBD2 (7 bases each). The CDR3 is 17 residues long. V lost 2 bases and J 3 bases, leaving 17 bases between the germline ends. CDR1 and CDR2 from the germline V gene are MNHEY and SVGAGI. The CDR3 DNA reads as TGTGCCAGCAGTTACATCAGGGGGGGAGCAGTCTACAATGAGCAGTTCTTC. This gives the protein CASSYIRGGAVYNEQFF.

Turning to this clonotype: One junction end disagrees with the germline gene, perhaps due to a read error. The chain joins TRBV29-1 to TRBJ2-3; TRBD1 agrees at 12 bases. The CDR3 contains 15 residues. Germline assignment: CDR1 SQVTM and CDR2 ANQGSEA. The CDR3 is CSVEGTGGWSDMQYF. The CDR3 DNA follows: TGCAGCGTTGAGGGGACAGGGGGCTGGTCAGATATGCAGTATTTT.

The chain is built from TRBV5-6 and TRBJ2-1; no reliable D call. Germline CDR1 and CDR2: SGHDT and YYEEEE. The CDR3 runs to 12 residues. Trimming took off 2 bases at V and 6 bases at J, with 6 bases between the two ends. This chain's CDR3 is CASSFISNEQFF. As DNA, the CDR3 is TGTGCCAGCAGCTTCATATCCAATGAGCAGTTCTTC.

Points on this clonotype: The CDR3 ends on some other residue instead of the conserved phenylalanine or tryptophan, so this is likely a read error. V is TRBV11-2 and J is TRBJ1-4; 7 nucleotides line up with TRBD1. This CDR3 spans 16 amino acids. V lost 1 base and J lost 7; bases outside the gene matches: 9. CDR1 and CDR2 (germline): SGHAT, FQNNGV. In DNA form, the CDR3 reads TGTGCCAGCAGCTTAGGCGGGACAGTGGCGTTTGAAAAACTGTTTTTG. This codes for CASSLGGTVAFEKLFL.

J is TRBJ2-1 and V is TRBV11-3; D is unclear. V lost 1 base and J lost 13, with 11 bases in between. Germline assignment: CDR1 SGHNT and CDR2 YENEEA. The CDR3 consists of 12 residues. The CDR3 DNA sequence: TGTGCCAGCAGCTTAGTTCTCGGTGATCAGTTCTTC. Protein: CASSLVLGDQFF.